This passage covers 27 T cell receptor beta chains from one sample sequenced in a study of T cell responses to AZD1222 COVID-19 vaccine (dated by TCRdb to the early 2020s). The sample's time point label, decoded: baseline before first vaccination. The library relied on the immunoSEQ multiplex PCR assay. TCRdb took this table from immuneACCESS and kept in-frame rearrangements with V and J called. Such tables lack part of the clones; where checked against another copy, unresolved V genes explain under half of the gap, and the rest is unexplained. Counted in this sample were about 130,000 clones; 90% to 95% of them appeared once. Clones ranked in the top ten supply around 3.1% of the sample. Sequencing was performed on peripheral blood, taken on day 0 of AZD1222 vaccination. The receptor set was obtained from an adult in good health.

V usage is TRBV7-2 and J usage is TRBJ2-7; TRBD2 is a possible D gene (5 bases). V was shortened by 4 bases and J by 1 base, with 14 bases between the two germline ends. Germline V lookup: CDR1 SGHTA, CDR2 FQGNSA. The CDR3 covers 15 residues. CDR3 sequence (DNA): TGTGCCAGCAGCTCGGAATTCGGGGTTTCCTACGAGCAGTACTTC. It encodes CASSSEFGVSYEQYF.

The chain links TRBV29-1 to TRBJ2-1, with 8 bases lining up with TRBD1. The length of the CDR3 is 15 residues. J lost 6 bases, V lost 3 bases, and 10 bases had no gene match. Germline V gene sequence: CDR1 SQVTM, CDR2 ANQGSEA. Here the CDR3 reads CSVDSGEQGGNEQFF. The CDR3 bases are TGCAGCGTTGACAGTGGGGAACAGGGGGGCAATGAGCAGTTCTTC.

This chain joins TRBV29-1 and TRBJ2-1; no reliable D call. The CDR3 runs 10 residues. Germline-derived CDR1 and CDR2 are SQVTM and ANQGSEA. Trimming left V 8 bases short and J 9 bases short, with 11 bases between. CDR3 in DNA: TGCAGCTGCCGTACGACTGAGCAGTTCTTC. Its protein product is CSCRTTEQFF.

The V call is TRBV6-2 or TRBV6-3, the J call TRBJ2-3; 12 bases map to TRBD2. The J segment lost 2 bases and the V segment lost 4 bases, leaving 13 bases of the junction unmatched. Germline-derived CDR1 and CDR2 are MNHEY and SVGEGT. CDR3 size: 19 residues. The CDR3 protein is CASSFIAQTSGRNTDTQYF. CDR3 nucleotide sequence: TGTGCCAGCAGTTTTATAGCCCAAACTAGCGGGAGGAACACAGATACGCAGTATTTT.

The chain employs TRBV7-2 and TRBJ2-5, with 10 positions matching TRBD1. The CDR3 runs to 15 residues. Germline V CDR1 and CDR2: SGHTA, FQGNSA. After removal of 1 base from V and 5 bases from J, the junction contained 4 bases not matched to a gene. The CDR3 DNA reads as TGTGCCAGCAGCTTAGTGACAGGGGGCGCGGAGACCCAGTACTTC. Translated: CASSLVTGGAETQYF.

The V call is TRBV18, the J call TRBJ2-3; D could derive from TRBD1 or TRBD2 (5 bases each). The germline V gene has CDR1 KGHSH and CDR2 LQKENI. Trimming took off 0 bases at V and 6 bases at J, with 7 bases between the two ends. The CDR3 extends over 13 amino acids. The CDR3 DNA is TGTGCCAGCTCACCACCGGGACCCGATACGCAGTATTTT. Its translation: CASSPPGPDTQYF.

The chain links TRBV2 to TRBJ2-3; D gene unclear. This CDR3 has 12 residues. V was cut by 3 bases and J by 6 bases, with 7 bases left in between. The V gene's germline CDR1 is SNHLY and CDR2 FYNNEI. The CDR3 DNA follows: TGTGCCAGCAGTGACTGGATGGATACGCAGTATTTT. It specifies CASSDWMDTQYF.

The V and J genes are TRBV5-8 and TRBJ1-5, with D uncertain. The CDR3 has 15 residues. Trimming left V 2 bases short and J 1 base short, with 10 bases between. The V gene's germline CDR1 is SGHTS and CDR2 YDEGEE. CDR3 loop: CASSLLGGSNQPQHF. In DNA, the CDR3 is TGTGCCAGCAGCTTACTAGGAGGGAGCAATCAGCCCCAGCATTTT.

The sample holds one count of this clone. The V and J genes are TRBV5-5 and TRBJ2-3, with a tentative D call TRBD2 (5 bases). Trimming pared 5 bases from V and 6 bases from J, leaving 16 bases between. This CDR3 is 14 amino acids long. Germline values: CDR1 SGHKS, CDR2 YYEKEE (reference sequence). The CDR3 sequence: CASSSGVLTDTQYF. DNA for the CDR3: TGTGCCAGCAGTTCCGGGGTATTGACGGATACGCAGTATTTT.

To note about this clone: Additional DNA sequences in this sample encode the identical CDR3. The rearrangement links TRBV4-1 to TRBJ1-1; D gene uncertain. The germline V and J ends were trimmed by 3 bases and 6 bases, with 8 bases remaining between them. This CDR3 has 12 residues. Germline V CDR1 and CDR2: MGHRA, YSYEKL. The chain's CDR3 is CASSHGGAEAFF. The CDR3 coding sequence is TGCGCCAGCAGCCATGGAGGAGCTGAAGCTTTCTTT.

This chain uses TRBV12-3 or TRBV12-4 with TRBJ1-5, with TRBD1 matching over 7 bases. CDR3 length equals 13 residues. Trimming removed 3 bases from V and 8 bases from J; junction bases left unmatched: 4. The CDR3 loop reads CASSFEGAKPQHF. DNA for the CDR3: TGTGCCAGCAGTTTCGAGGGGGCGAAGCCCCAGCATTTT.

This chain uses TRBV19 with TRBJ1-5; 8 bases are a match to TRBD1. V trimming: 5 bases; J trimming: 7 bases; junction bases outside the gene matches: 10. This CDR3 has 15 amino acids. The germline V gene has CDR1 LNHDA and CDR2 SQIVND (reference sequence). The CDR3 reads CASSPPQGARQPQHF. In DNA form, the CDR3 reads TGTGCCAGTAGTCCTCCGCAGGGGGCGAGGCAGCCCCAGCATTTT.

In nucleotides, the CDR3 is TGTGCCAGCAACCCGGGGGGGTTGTACAATGAGCAGTTCTTC. It specifies CASNPGGLYNEQFF. The chain combines TRBV3-1 (or the pseudogene TRBV3-2) with TRBJ2-1, with 8 bases aligning to TRBD2. The V segment lost 7 bases and the J segment 4 bases; nucleotides outside the gene matches: 6. Per germline, CDR1 LGHDT and CDR2 YNNKEL (reference sequence). CDR3 size: 14 residues.

Only a few counts were recorded for this clone. The chain joins TRBV27 to TRBJ2-7, with D tentatively TRBD2 (5 bases). The CDR3 totals 14 residues. Deletions cut 7 bases from V and 0 bases from J, with 13 bases between. Per the germline V gene, CDR1 is MNHEY and CDR2 is SMNVEV (reference sequence). The CDR3 sequence: CASKKNGVSYEQYF. The DNA for the CDR3 is TGTGCCAGCAAAAAAAACGGGGTCTCCTACGAGCAGTACTTC.

The genes are TRBV19 and TRBJ1-2; TRBD1 matches 8 bases. V dropped 9 bases and J dropped 8; count of bases not matched to a gene: 8. Germline V gene lookup returns CDR1 LNHDA and CDR2 SQIVND (reference sequence). The CDR3 consists of 12 residues. The chain's CDR3 is CASRQGFGGYTF. CDR3 in DNA: TGTGCCAGCAGACAGGGGTTTGGCGGCTACACCTTC.

This chain links TRBV5-1 with TRBJ2-7; 7 nucleotides agree with TRBD2. The J segment lost 2 bases and the V segment lost 2 bases, leaving 4 bases of the junction unmatched. CDR1 is SGHRS, CDR2 YFSETQ, per germline. CDR3 size: 14 residues. CDR3 protein: CASSFSSGPYEQYF. The CDR3 DNA is TGCGCCAGCAGCTTCTCTAGCGGTCCCTACGAGCAGTACTTC.

On this clone: The germline gene is not matched at one end of the junction; a read error may be the cause. The V gene is TRBV28, the J gene TRBJ2-5; 8 bases agree with TRBD1. CDR1 and CDR2 (germline): MDHEN, SYDVKM. This CDR3 spans 12 amino acids. The CDR3 DNA reads as TGTGCGAGCAGGGGGCTCGGGGAGACCCAGTACTTC. Amino acids: CASRGLGETQYF. The variable domain in full, completed from reference TRBV28 and TRBJ2-5, reads DVKVTQSSRYLVKRTGEKVFLECVQDMDHENMFWYRQDPGLGLRLIYFSYDVKMKEKGDIPEGYSVSREKKERFSLILESASTNQTSMYLCASRGLGETQYFGPGTRLLVL.

The chain recombines TRBV19 with TRBJ1-1; the D is unclear. The CDR3 totals 12 residues. Germline V gene sequence: CDR1 LNHDA, CDR2 SQIVND (reference sequence). Trimming pared 10 bases from V and 7 bases from J, leaving 16 bases between. CDR3 sequence (DNA): TGTGCCACCCGAAAAACCGCCGGTGAAGCTTTCTTT. Its translation is CATRKTAGEAFF.

This chain joins TRBV5-4 and TRBJ2-3; 7 bases map to TRBD1. Trimming removed 8 bases from V and 5 bases from J; junction bases left unmatched: 11. Germline CDR1 SGHNT, CDR2 YYREEE (reference sequence). CDR3 length: 14 residues. DNA of the CDR3: TGTGCCAGTCAGTGGGACAGTCGGGTAGATACGCAGTATTTT. Translated: CASQWDSRVDTQYF.

The chain uses TRBV30 and TRBJ2-2, with D uncertain. This CDR3 has 14 residues. V was pared by 4 bases and J by 6 bases, with 15 bases between. Germline CDR1 is GTSNPN and CDR2 is SVGIG (reference sequence). The CDR3 DNA is TGTGCCTGGATACGCAGGATGGGATCCGGGGAGCTGTTTTTT. It yields the protein CAWIRRMGSGELFF.

The chain links TRBV19 to TRBJ2-7; 11 nucleotides match TRBD1. CDR1 and CDR2 (germline): LNHDA, SQIVND (reference sequence). Trimming took 8 bases from V and 4 from J; bases not matched to a gene: 1. CDR3 size: 12 residues. CDR3 DNA sequence: TGTGCCAGTGGGACAGGGGGATACGAGCAGTACTTC. Translated, it gives CASGTGGYEQYF.

J is TRBJ1-6 and V is TRBV18; D is ambiguous. This CDR3 contains 12 residues. Germline V gives CDR1 KGHSH, CDR2 LQKENI. Between the trimmed V and J ends, which lost 2 bases and 8 bases, there was a span of 4 bases. The CDR3 DNA is TGTGCCAGCTCACCAGATCATTCACCCCTCCACTTT. Amino acids: CASSPDHSPLHF.

The chain joins TRBV6-6 to TRBJ2-5, with D unresolved. Trimming removed 8 bases at V and 10 bases at J, with 11 bases between. Germline-derived CDR1 and CDR2 are MNHNY and SVGAGI (reference sequence). The CDR3 contains 10 residues. This CDR3 reads CASADKNQYF. In DNA, the CDR3 is TGTGCCAGCGCCGACAAAAACCAGTACTTC.

The CDR3 bases are TGTGCCAGCAGTCTCTTGAGTGCTAGGAGAGATGGCTACACCTTC. This sequence encodes CASSLLSARRDGYTF. The chain has TRBV3-1 (or the pseudogene TRBV3-2) and TRBJ1-2; D gene uncertain. The length of the CDR3 is 15 residues. Trimming took off 6 bases at V and 6 bases at J, with 20 bases between the two ends. Germline loops: CDR1 LGHDT, CDR2 YNNKEL (reference sequence).

V gene TRBV29-1 combines with J gene TRBJ2-1, with a tentative D call TRBD2 (6 bases). With 4 bases removed from V and 6 bases from J, the gap between germline ends came to 10 bases. Germline CDR1 and CDR2: SQVTM and ANQGSEA. CDR3 length: 12 residues. CDR3 DNA sequence: TGCAGCGTTGTGCGGGGAACCAATGAGCAGTTCTTC. Amino acids: CSVVRGTNEQFF.

The rearrangement joins TRBV13 to TRBJ1-1, with D maybe TRBD1 (6 bases). V was pared by 9 bases and J by 1 base, with 18 bases between. The CDR3 loop spans 15 amino acids. The V gene's germline CDR1 is PRHDT and CDR2 FYEKMQ (reference sequence). CDR3 coding DNA: TGTGCCAGTGTCCAGGGGCGGAGGCAGAACACTGAAGCTTTCTTT. Translating gives CASVQGRRQNTEAFF. The full variable domain, rest sourced from reference TRBV13 and TRBJ1-1, is AAGVIQSPRHLIKEKRETATLKCYPIPRHDTVYWYQQGPGQDPQFLISFYEKMQSDKGSIPDRFSAQQFSDYHSELNMSSLELGDSALYFCASVQGRRQNTEAFFGQGTRLTVV.

The chain recombines TRBV4-1 with TRBJ2-5; no definite D call. Trimming removed 1 base at V and 0 bases at J, with 6 bases between. CDR3 length: 14 residues. Germline CDR1 is MGHRA and CDR2 is YSYEKL. The CDR3 coding sequence is TGCGCCAGCAGCCAAGTGGAGAACCAAGAGACCCAGTACTTC. Its protein is CASSQVENQETQYF.